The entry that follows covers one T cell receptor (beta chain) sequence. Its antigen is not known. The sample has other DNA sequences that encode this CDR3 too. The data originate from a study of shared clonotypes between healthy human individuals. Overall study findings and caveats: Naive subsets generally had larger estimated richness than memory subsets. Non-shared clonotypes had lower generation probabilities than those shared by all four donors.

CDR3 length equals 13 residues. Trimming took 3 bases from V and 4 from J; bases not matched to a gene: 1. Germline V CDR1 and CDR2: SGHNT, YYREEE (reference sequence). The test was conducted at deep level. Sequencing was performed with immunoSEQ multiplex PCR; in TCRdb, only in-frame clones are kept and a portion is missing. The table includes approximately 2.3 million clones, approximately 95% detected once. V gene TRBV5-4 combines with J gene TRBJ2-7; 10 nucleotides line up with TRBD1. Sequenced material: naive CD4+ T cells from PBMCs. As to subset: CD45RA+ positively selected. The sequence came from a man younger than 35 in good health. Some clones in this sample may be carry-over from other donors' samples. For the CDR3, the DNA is TGTGCCAGCAGCTGGGACAGGGGATACGAGCAGTACTTC. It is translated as CASSWDRGYEQYF.